Listed here are 10 T cell receptor beta chains from one sample, sequenced in a study of metastatic and nonmetastatic thyroid tumors. TCRdb reanalyzed the PCR reads with MiXCR. The sample has approximately 25,000 clones, 13% seen once; the top ten hold roughly 13%. There were no patients who had received any treatment before thyroid surgery. The material sequenced was blood. These receptors were taken from a female donor with papillary thyroid cancer or a benign thyroid nodule (not recorded which). Some clones in this sample may be carry-over from other donors' samples.

The chain couples TRBV6-2 or TRBV6-3 to TRBJ2-1, with D uncertain. The CDR3 runs 14 residues. V was clipped by 6 bases and J by 1 base, with 10 bases between them. Germline CDR1 MNHEY, CDR2 SVGEGT. CDR3 nucleotide sequence: TGTGCCAGCAGACCGACTCTTTCCTACAATGAGCAGTTCTTC. Protein product: CASRPTLSYNEQFF.

This clone ranks as medium-sized (0.01 to 0.1%). This chain connects TRBV12-3 or TRBV12-4 to TRBJ1-2, with D unclear. Trimming left V 2 bases short and J 3 bases short, with 7 bases between. The CDR3 sequence is 13 residues long. The CDR3 bases are TGTGCCAGCAGTTTACCAGGAGACTATGGCTACACCTTC. Its translation: CASSLPGDYGYTF.

This clone is categorized as medium-sized (0.01 to 0.1%). The rearrangement joins TRBV6-5 to TRBJ1-3; D possibly corresponds to TRBD1 (6 bases). The V gene lost 2 bases and the J gene lost 4 bases, with 18 bases spanning the gap. The CDR3 is 17 amino acids. Germline V lookup: CDR1 MNHEY, CDR2 SVGAGI. The CDR3 DNA is TGTGCCAGCAGTTACAATCGGGGGCTCCGAACCGGAAACACCATATATTTT. It codes for CASSYNRGLRTGNTIYF.

About this clone: One junction end disagrees with the germline gene, perhaps due to a read error. The chain employs TRBV6-5 and TRBJ2-6, with 8 positions matching TRBD1. CDR1 is MNHEY and CDR2 is SVGAGI in the germline V gene. This CDR3 has 18 amino acids. The CDR3, as DNA: TGTGCCAGCAGGTACTACGGACAGGGAACCTACGGGGCCAACGTCCTGACTTTC. This gives the protein CASRYYGQGTYGANVLTF.

By sample share, this clone is medium-sized. This chain connects TRBV3-1 to TRBJ2-7, with a possible D match to TRBD2 (6 bases). The CDR3 runs to 13 residues. V lost 5 bases, J lost 9 bases, and 17 bases lay in between. CDR1 and CDR2 from the germline V gene are LGHDT and YNNKEL (reference sequence). The CDR3 is CASSYASERGQYF. In DNA form, the CDR3 reads TGTGCCAGCAGCTATGCTAGCGAAAGGGGGCAGTACTTC.

To note about this clone: It may be a read error: a sequence one base away is much more abundant. The chain combines TRBV7-9 with TRBJ1-2, with D uncertain. This CDR3 is built from 11 residues. Germline V gene sequence: CDR1 SEHNR, CDR2 FQNEAQ (reference sequence). The CDR3 is CASSSSYGHTF. The CDR3 bases are TGTGCCAGCAGCTCCTCGTATGGCCACACCTTC.

This clone was counted between two and nine times. A single base separates this from a much larger clone, so it may be a read error. V and J are TRBV20-1 and TRBJ2-3; 8 bases match TRBD1. In germline, CDR1 is DFQATT, CDR2 SNEGSKA (reference sequence). CDR3 length: 16 residues. The CDR3 loop reads CSSRPGQGPRADTQYF. The CDR3 bases are TGCAGTTCTAGACCCGGACAGGGTCCTAGGGCAGATACGCAGTATTTT.

In its sample, this clone was seen many times. One junction end disagrees with the germline gene, perhaps due to a read error. The V gene is TRBV7-2, the J gene TRBJ2-3; the match to TRBD2 covers 9 bases. Per the germline V gene, CDR1 is SGHTA and CDR2 is FQGNSA. This CDR3 region has 14 residues. The CDR3: CASSLAGFTDTQYF. CDR3 in DNA: TGTGCCAGCAGCCTAGCGGGATTCACAGATACGCAGTATTTT.

This clone was recorded at least ten times. The CDR3 sequence is CSARDLQGNEQFF. The CDR3 DNA sequence: TGCAGTGCTAGAGATCTCCAGGGCAATGAGCAGTTCTTC. This sequence joins TRBV20-1 and TRBJ2-1; possible D gene TRBD1, 5 bases. V was trimmed by 0 bases and J by 6 bases, leaving 9 bases between them. CDR1 and CDR2 (germline): DFQATT, SNEGSKA (reference sequence). The CDR3 runs to 13 residues.

This clone was found many times. V gene TRBV20-1 combines with J gene TRBJ2-7; 7 nucleotides align to TRBD1. V shed 3 bases, J shed 1 base, and the junction held 9 bases outside the gene matches. The CDR3 has 15 amino acids. CDR1 is DFQATT and CDR2 is SNEGSKA in the germline V gene (reference sequence). DNA of the CDR3: TGCAGTGCTAGCCGATTACAGGGGCAATCCTACGAGCAGTACTTC. Amino acid sequence: CSASRLQGQSYEQYF.